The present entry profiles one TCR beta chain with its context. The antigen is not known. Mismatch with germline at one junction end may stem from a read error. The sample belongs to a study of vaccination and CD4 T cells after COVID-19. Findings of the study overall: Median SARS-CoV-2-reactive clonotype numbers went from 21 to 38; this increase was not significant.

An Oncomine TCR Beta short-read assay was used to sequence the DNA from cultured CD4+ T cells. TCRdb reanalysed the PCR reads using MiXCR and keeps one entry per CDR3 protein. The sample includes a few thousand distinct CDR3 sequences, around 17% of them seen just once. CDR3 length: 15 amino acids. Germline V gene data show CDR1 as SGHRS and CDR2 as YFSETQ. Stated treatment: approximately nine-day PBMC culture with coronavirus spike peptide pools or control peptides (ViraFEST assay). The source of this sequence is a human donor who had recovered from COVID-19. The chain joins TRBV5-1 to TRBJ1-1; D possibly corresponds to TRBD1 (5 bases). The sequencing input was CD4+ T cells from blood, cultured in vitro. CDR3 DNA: TGCGCCAGCAGCTTGGACCGGGGGTTGAACACTGAAGCTTCCTTT. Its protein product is CASSLDRGLNTEASF.